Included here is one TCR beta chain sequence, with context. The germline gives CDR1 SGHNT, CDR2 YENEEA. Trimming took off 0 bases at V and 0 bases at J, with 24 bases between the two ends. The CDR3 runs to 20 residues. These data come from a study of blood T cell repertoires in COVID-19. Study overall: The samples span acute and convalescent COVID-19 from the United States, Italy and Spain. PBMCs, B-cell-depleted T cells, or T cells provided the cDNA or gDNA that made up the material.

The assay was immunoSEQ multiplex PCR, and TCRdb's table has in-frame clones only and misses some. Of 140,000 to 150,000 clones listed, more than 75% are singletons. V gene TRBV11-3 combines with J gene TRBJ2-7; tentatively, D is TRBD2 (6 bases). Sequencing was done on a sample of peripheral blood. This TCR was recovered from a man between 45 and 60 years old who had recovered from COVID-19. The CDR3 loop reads CASSLDLMGVAGRHSYEQYF. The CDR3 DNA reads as TGTGCCAGCAGCTTAGATCTTATGGGGGTGGCGGGGCGCCACTCCTACGAGCAGTACTTC.